One sample yielded the 2 T cell receptor beta chains listed below, sequenced in a study of shared clonotypes between healthy human individuals. Assay used: immunoSEQ multiplex PCR; TCRdb lists only in-frame clones, some missing. The sample has roughly 1.4 million clones, around 98.5% seen once; the top ten hold 0.36%. The source material was naive CD4+ T cells sorted from blood. Subset indicated: CD45RA+ positively selected. Source of these receptors: a man under 40 in good health.

For this clone: Other nucleotide sequences in the sample specify the same CDR3. The chain couples TRBV5-1 to TRBJ2-5, with D unresolved. Per the germline V gene, CDR1 is SGHRS and CDR2 is YFSETQ. V was pared by 1 base and J by 3 bases, with 7 bases between. The length of the CDR3 is 13 residues. CDR3 sequence reads: CASSLLEKETQYF. CDR3 DNA sequence: TGCGCCAGCAGCTTGTTAGAGAAAGAGACCCAGTACTTC.

This clone showed up just once. The rearrangement joins TRBV18 to TRBJ2-2; a possible D gene is TRBD1 (6 bases). V was clipped by 3 bases and J by 5 bases, with 10 bases between them. Per the germline V gene, CDR1 is KGHSH and CDR2 is LQKENI. The CDR3 spans 14 residues. The CDR3 DNA reads as TGTGCCAGCTCACCTCCAACAGGGACCGGGGAGCTGTTTTTT. Translation gives CASSPPTGTGELFF.